This entry lists 23 T cell receptor beta chains sequenced from one sample in a study of follicular helper T cells after annual influenza vaccination. Generated by immunoSEQ multiplex PCR, the TCRdb table keeps only in-frame clones and is missing some. The sample lists about 9,400 clones; roughly 80% were seen once. Time point specified: 2015-2016 season, pre-vaccination. Sequencing was performed on CXCR5+ CD38- circulating T follicular helper cells from blood, taken on the day of influenza vaccination. Subset specified: circulating Tfh, non-naive CD4+CXCR5+PD-1+ (ICOS+CD38+ or ICOS-CD38-). Every receptor here comes from an adult who received the influenza vaccine.

The rearrangement links TRBV7-2 to TRBJ1-3, with D unclear. The ends were cut back, 1 base at V and 0 bases at J, with 7 bases in the middle. The CDR3 is made up of 15 amino acids. In germline, CDR1 is SGHTA, CDR2 FQGNSA. The CDR3 here is CASSLGTYSGNTIYF. In nucleotides, the CDR3 is TGTGCCAGCAGCTTAGGGACCTACTCTGGAAACACCATATATTTT. Together with reference TRBV7-2 and TRBJ1-3, the CDR3 gives the full variable domain: GAGVSQSPSNKVTEKGKDVELRCDPISGHTALYWYRQSLGQGLEFLIYFQGNSAPDKSGLPSDRFSAERTGGSVSTLTIQRTQQEDSAVYLCASSLGTYSGNTIYFGEGSWLTVV.

The rearrangement uses TRBV28 and TRBJ1-2; D is undetermined. The germline CDR1 and CDR2 sequences are MDHEN and SYDVKM. V lost 5 bases and J 4 bases, leaving 5 bases between the germline ends. CDR3 length equals 11 residues. The CDR3, as DNA: TGTGCCAGCAGTCGGCCCTATGGCTACACCTTC. This encodes CASSRPYGYTF.

The chain links TRBV7-9 to TRBJ2-3, with D possibly TRBD1 on 5 matching bases. This CDR3 region has 15 residues. The germline CDR1 and CDR2 sequences are SEHNR and FQNEAQ (reference sequence). V was trimmed by 0 bases and J by 3 bases, leaving 10 bases between them. The CDR3 nucleotides are TGTGCCAGCAGCTTAGCGGGGCCACGGACAGATACGCAGTATTTT. It specifies CASSLAGPRTDTQYF.

CDR3 sequence reads: CSVDPDSYNEQFF. The DNA of the CDR3 is TGCAGCGTTGATCCAGATTCCTACAATGAGCAGTTCTTC. This chain joins TRBV29-1 and TRBJ2-1; D ambiguous. Trimming took 3 bases from V and 1 from J, leaving 7 bases between them. The CDR3 covers 13 residues. Germline lookup yields CDR1 SQVTM and CDR2 ANQGSEA.

The CDR3 is CASSPLRGDQHEQYF. CDR3 in DNA: TGTGCCAGCTCACCATTGCGGGGGGATCAACACGAGCAGTACTTC. V usage is TRBV18 and J usage is TRBJ2-7, with TRBD2 matching over 8 bases. This CDR3 is 15 amino acids long. Germline loops: CDR1 KGHSH, CDR2 LQKENI. Unmatched junction bases numbered 8, after V lost 2 bases and J lost 5 bases.

V is TRBV18 and J is TRBJ1-3, with 7 bases identical to TRBD1. Germline lookup yields CDR1 KGHSH and CDR2 LQKENI. The CDR3 is 14 residues long. Trimming removed 4 bases from V and 2 bases from J; junction bases left unmatched: 2. The CDR3 spells CASSLQGAGNTIYF. CDR3 nucleotides: TGTGCCAGCTCACTCCAGGGGGCTGGAAACACCATATATTTT.

J is TRBJ1-1 and V is TRBV5-1; D gene uncertain. The germline gives CDR1 SGHRS, CDR2 YFSETQ. The CDR3 is made up of 15 amino acids. V lost 4 bases, J lost 3 bases, and 16 bases lay in between. In DNA form, the CDR3 reads TGCGCCAGCAGCCTCGTGGGGAGGGAGGACACTGAAGCTTTCTTT. It yields the protein CASSLVGREDTEAFF.

Only a few counts were recorded for this clone. The chain joins TRBV5-5 to TRBJ2-7; no definite D call. This CDR3 region has 15 residues. Deletions cut 6 bases from V and 1 base from J, with 17 bases between. The germline V gene has CDR1 SGHKS and CDR2 YYEKEE (reference sequence). This CDR3 reads CASTRAASMSYEQYF. CDR3 coding DNA: TGTGCCAGCACCCGGGCAGCTTCAATGTCCTACGAGCAGTACTTC.

The rearrangement links TRBV2 to TRBJ1-1, with TRBD1 matching over 7 bases. V shed 6 bases, J shed 7 bases, and the junction held 2 bases outside the gene matches. Germline loops: CDR1 SNHLY, CDR2 FYNNEI. This CDR3 is 11 amino acids long. CDR3 DNA sequence: TGTGCCAGCAGGCGGACAGGTGAAGCTTTCTTT. Translated: CASRRTGEAFF.

This clone was observed once. This rearrangement joins TRBV5-1 to TRBJ2-2, with 7 bases aligning to TRBD2. In germline, CDR1 is SGHRS, CDR2 YFSETQ. The CDR3 runs 15 residues. With V trimmed by 0 bases and J by 6 bases, 5 bases remained unmatched. CDR3 amino acids: CASSLAQGGAGELFF. The CDR3 DNA sequence: TGCGCCAGCAGCTTGGCCCAGGGAGGGGCCGGGGAGCTGTTTTTT.

The J gene is TRBJ1-2, the V gene TRBV5-4, with TRBD1 identical over 8 bases. In germline, CDR1 is SGHNT, CDR2 YYREEE (reference sequence). The ends lost 6 bases at V and 3 bases at J; junction bases unmatched: 7. The CDR3 extends over 14 amino acids. CDR3 in DNA: TGTGCCAGCACCGAAACGGACAGGGACTATGGCTACACCTTC. This translates into CASTETDRDYGYTF. The full variable domain, its missing parts supplied by reference TRBV5-4 and TRBJ1-2, is ETGVTQSPTHLIKTRGQQVTLRCSSQSGHNTVSWYQQALGQGPQFIFQYYREEENGRGNFPPRFSGLQFPNYSSELNVNALELDDSALYLCASTETDRDYGYTFGSGTRLTVV.

This clone appeared a single time. The V gene is TRBV6-5, the J gene TRBJ1-1; 9 bases match TRBD1. CDR1 and CDR2 from the germline V gene are MNHEY and SVGAGI. V lost 0 bases to trimming and J lost 5 bases; unmatched junction nucleotides: 4. This CDR3 has 15 amino acids. Here the CDR3 DNA reads TGTGCCAGCAGTTACTCCGTGACAGGGGGTACTGAAGCTTTCTTT. This gives the protein CASSYSVTGGTEAFF.

The J gene is TRBJ2-7, the V gene TRBV6-6, with 10 bases lining up with TRBD1. The CDR3 extends over 16 amino acids. The trim removed 6 bases at V and 3 bases at J, leaving 11 bases unmatched. CDR1 is MNHNY, CDR2 SVGAGI, per germline (reference sequence). The CDR3 coding sequence is TGTGCCAGCAGATCAGCACCCGGACAGGGGGACTACGAGCAGTACTTC. Its translation: CASRSAPGQGDYEQYF.

V gene TRBV7-8 combines with J gene TRBJ2-3; D gene uncertain. The CDR3 contains 14 residues. Germline loops: CDR1 SGHVS, CDR2 FQNEAQ. V lost 5 bases, J lost 4 bases, and 13 bases lay in between. The CDR3 loop reads CASSGRTDADTQYF. The CDR3 nucleotides read TGTGCCAGCAGCGGGCGGACGGACGCAGATACGCAGTATTTT.

This rearrangement joins TRBV5-4 to TRBJ1-2, with a possible D match to TRBD1 (6 bases). CDR3 length: 14 residues. Deletions cut 4 bases from V and 7 bases from J, with 17 bases between. Germline V gene data show CDR1 as SGHNT and CDR2 as YYREEE (reference sequence). The CDR3 DNA reads as TGTGCCAGCAGCCGGGGGGGCCTCGATGGTGGCTACACCTTC. It is translated as CASSRGGLDGGYTF.

The chain uses TRBV5-1 and TRBJ2-5; TRBD2 matches at 12 bases. This CDR3 contains 18 residues. The trim removed 2 bases at V and 0 bases at J, leaving 8 bases unmatched. The germline V gene encodes CDR1 SGHRS and CDR2 YFSETQ. The DNA of the CDR3 is TGCGCCAGCAGCTTTGGATTACTAGCGGGAGGACACCAAGAGACCCAGTACTTC. Its protein is CASSFGLLAGGHQETQYF.

This sequence joins TRBV28 and TRBJ2-1; TRBD1 agrees at 9 bases. The CDR3 loop spans 14 amino acids. The germline CDR1 and CDR2 sequences are MDHEN and SYDVKM. The junction had 7 bases not matched to a gene; V was cut back by 8 bases and J by 5 bases. CDR3 loop: CASSLGQGNNEQFF. The CDR3 DNA follows: TGTGCCAGCTCCCTGGGACAGGGAAACAATGAGCAGTTCTTC.

V is TRBV5-1 and J is TRBJ1-3, with D possibly TRBD1 on 6 matching bases. Deletions cut 4 bases from V and 0 bases from J, with 8 bases between. Per germline, CDR1 SGHRS and CDR2 YFSETQ. The CDR3 extends over 14 amino acids. CDR3 protein: CASSVDSSGNTIYF. The DNA of the CDR3 is TGCGCCAGCAGCGTGGACAGCTCTGGAAACACCATATATTTT.

This sequence joins TRBV2 and TRBJ2-1; no firm D call. Trimming removed 8 bases at V and 10 bases at J, with 9 bases between. Germline values: CDR1 SNHLY, CDR2 FYNNEI. The CDR3 length is 10 residues. As DNA, the CDR3 is TGTGCCAGCGGTAGGAGAGAGCAGTTCTTC. Protein product: CASGRREQFF. Full variable domain (remainder filled in from reference TRBV2 and TRBJ2-1): EPEVTQTPSHQVTQMGQEVILRCVPISNHLYFYWYRQILGQKVEFLVSFYNNEISEKSEIFDDQFSVERPDGSNFTLKIRSTKLEDSAMYFCASGRREQFFGPGTRLTVL.

The chain recombines TRBV6-6 with TRBJ1-2; TRBD1 aligns across 10 bases. Trimming removed 5 bases from V and 1 base from J; junction bases left unmatched: 7. From germline, CDR1 is MNHNY and CDR2 SVGAGI (reference sequence). The CDR3 sequence is 16 residues long. The DNA of the CDR3 is TGTGCCAGCAGTCGACAGGGGGCAAGGGGTAACTATGGCTACACCTTC. Translated, it gives CASSRQGARGNYGYTF.

The chain links TRBV10-1 to TRBJ2-4; no firm D call. The germline gives CDR1 WNHNN, CDR2 SYGVQD (reference sequence). Deletions cut 2 bases from V and 4 bases from J, with 0 bases between. The CDR3 sequence is 11 residues long. The CDR3 DNA reads as TGCGCCAGCAGTGAGAAAAACATTCAGTACTTC. Translation gives CASSEKNIQYF.

This clone was seen just once. The chain joins TRBV7-9 to TRBJ2-5, with 14 bases matching TRBD2. The CDR3 sequence is 18 residues long. V shed 4 bases and J 3 bases; nucleotides not matched to a gene: 10. Germline V CDR1 and CDR2: SEHNR, FQNEAQ (reference sequence). The CDR3 sequence: CASSSTSGRAVREETQYF. CDR3 bases: TGTGCCAGCAGCTCGACTAGCGGGAGGGCCGTCCGGGAAGAGACCCAGTACTTC.

Only one count was recorded for this clone. V gene TRBV14 combines with J gene TRBJ1-1; unclear D gene. With 4 bases removed from V and 1 base from J, the gap between germline ends came to 7 bases. This CDR3 spans 13 amino acids. Germline values: CDR1 SGHDN, CDR2 FVKESK. DNA of the CDR3: TGTGCCAGCAGCCGGACGAGGAACACTGAAGCTTTCTTT. Protein sequence: CASSRTRNTEAFF.